These 14 T cell receptor beta chains were all obtained from the same sample, sequenced in a study of somatic mutations in cytotoxic T cells in rheumatoid arthritis. Assay used: immunoSEQ multiplex PCR; TCRdb lists only in-frame clones, some missing. The data contain roughly 16,000 clones, 60% to 80% of them singletons. The sequencing input was CD8+ T cells sorted from blood. The receptors originated from an adult with rheumatoid arthritis.

V gene TRBV18 combines with J gene TRBJ2-5, with 7 positions matching TRBD1. Trimming took 0 bases from V and 2 from J; bases not matched to a gene: 9. This CDR3 region has 17 residues. Germline V CDR1 and CDR2: KGHSH, LQKENI. The CDR3 DNA is TGTGCCAGCTCACCACCGTCCAGCCACAGGGGTCAAGAGACCCAGTACTTC. This translates into CASSPPSSHRGQETQYF. Together with reference TRBV18 and TRBJ2-5, the CDR3 gives the full variable domain: NAGVMQNPRHLVRRRGQEARLRCSPMKGHSHVYWYRQLPEEGLKFMVYLQKENIIDESGMPKERFSAEFPKEGPSILRIQQVVRGDSAAYFCASSPPSSHRGQETQYFGPGTRLLVL.

The chain is built from TRBV9 and TRBJ2-5, with 8 bases lining up with TRBD2. CDR1 is SGDLS, CDR2 YYNGEE, per germline. CDR3 length equals 13 residues. V shed 4 bases and J 3 bases; nucleotides not matched to a gene: 2. The CDR3 DNA reads TGTGCCAGCAGCACGCGGGGGGAAGAGACCCAGTACTTC. Its translation: CASSTRGEETQYF. Full variable domain (rest looked up from reference TRBV9 and TRBJ2-5): DSGVTQTPKHLITATGQRVTLRCSPRSGDLSVYWYQQSLDQGLQFLIQYYNGEERAKGNILERFSAQQFPDLHSELNLSSLELGDSALYFCASSTRGEETQYFGPGTRLLVL.

The chain uses TRBV10-3 and TRBJ1-3; 7 bases match TRBD1. The V gene's germline CDR1 is ENHRY and CDR2 SYGVKD. V gave up 4 bases and J gave up 7 bases; unmatched junction bases: 13. This CDR3 region has 16 residues. The DNA of the CDR3 is TGTGCCATCAGTGCCCCCGGGACAGTCGGAGCTAACACCATATATTTT. It encodes CAISAPGTVGANTIYF.

By sample share, this clone is large (0.1 to 1%). CDR3 in amino acids: CASSEGTGGNHEQFF. As DNA, the CDR3 is TGTGCCAGCAGTGAGGGTACAGGGGGGAACCATGAGCAGTTCTTC. The rearrangement joins TRBV6-1 to TRBJ2-1, with 8 bases that match TRBD1. This CDR3 contains 15 residues. Germline loops: CDR1 MNHNS, CDR2 SASEGT. V trimming: 3 bases; J trimming: 8 bases; junction bases outside the gene matches: 9.

The rearrangement joins TRBV19 to TRBJ2-1, with 7 positions matching TRBD1. Per germline, CDR1 LNHDA and CDR2 SQIVND (reference sequence). V lost 4 bases, J lost 10 bases, and 16 bases stayed unmatched. The CDR3 length is 16 residues. The DNA for the CDR3 is TGTGCCAGTAGTACGTCCGGGACAGACCGCTCTCAGGAGCAGTTCTTC. Its translation: CASSTSGTDRSQEQFF. The full variable domain, its missing parts supplied by reference TRBV19 and TRBJ2-1, is DGGITQSPKYLFRKEGQNVTLSCEQNLNHDAMYWYRQDPGQGLRLIYYSQIVNDFQKGDIAEGYSVSREKKESFPLTVTSAQKNPTAFYLCASSTSGTDRSQEQFFGPGTRLTVL.

The chain employs TRBV7-6 and TRBJ2-7; D uncertain. Trimming left V 3 bases short and J 3 bases short, with 3 bases between. This CDR3 spans 11 amino acids. Germline V CDR1 and CDR2: SGHVS, FNYEAQ. The CDR3 region is CASSLDYEQYF. DNA for the CDR3: TGTGCCAGCAGCTTGGACTACGAGCAGTACTTC.

J is TRBJ1-1 and V is TRBV29-1; TRBD1 aligns across 7 bases. This CDR3 contains 12 residues. J was trimmed by 5 bases and V by 6 bases; bases with no gene match: 6. CDR1 and CDR2 (germline): SQVTM, ANQGSEA. CDR3 DNA sequence: TGCAGCGTCGGGACAGCAGAGACTGAAGCTTTCTTT. Encoded protein: CSVGTAETEAFF. Combining the CDR3 with reference TRBV29-1 and TRBJ1-1 gives the whole variable domain SAVISQKPSRDICQRGTSLTIQCQVDSQVTMMFWYRQQPGQSLTLIATANQGSEATYESGFVIDKFPISRPNLTFSTLTVSNMSPEDSSIYLCSVGTAETEAFFGQGTRLTVV.

The rearrangement uses TRBV6-5 and TRBJ2-3, with 9 bases aligning to TRBD1. V was clipped by 8 bases and J by 4 bases; unmatched bases: 10. This CDR3 has 15 amino acids. The germline CDR1 and CDR2 sequences are MNHEY and SVGAGI. The CDR3 coding sequence is TGTGCCAGCGGAGGACAGGGGAGTGGGCCAGATACGCAGTATTTT. It translates to CASGGQGSGPDTQYF.

The chain joins TRBV6-1 to TRBJ2-7, with a weak D call TRBD2 (6 bases). This CDR3 has 15 residues. V shed 0 bases and J shed 0 bases, with 9 bases lying between them. CDR1 is MNHNS and CDR2 is SASEGT in the germline V gene. The chain's CDR3 is CASSEAGGSSYEQYV. For the CDR3, the DNA is TGTGCCAGCAGTGAAGCGGGAGGCTCCTCCTACGAGCAGTACGTC.

V usage is TRBV28 and J usage is TRBJ2-3; the match to TRBD2 covers 10 bases. The CDR3 spans 18 residues. V lost 0 bases, J lost 0 bases, and 6 bases stayed unmatched. Germline V gives CDR1 MDHEN, CDR2 SYDVKM. The CDR3 spells CASSLWSGGATSTDTQYF. The DNA of the CDR3 is TGTGCCAGCAGTTTATGGAGCGGGGGGGCAACTAGCACAGATACGCAGTATTTT.

The V and J genes are TRBV29-1 and TRBJ2-3; no clear D gene. The CDR3 is 15 residues long. The V gene lost 4 bases and the J gene lost 1 base, with 15 bases spanning the gap. CDR1 is SQVTM and CDR2 is ANQGSEA in the germline V gene. The CDR3 DNA follows: TGCAGCGTTGGGCTTAGGGAATGGGGCACAGATACGCAGTATTTT. Translated, it gives CSVGLREWGTDTQYF.

V and J are TRBV1 and TRBJ1-4; TRBD1 is the table's D call, not checked against the DNA. TRBV1 counts as a pseudogene. The CDR3 length is 15 residues. This chain's CDR3 is CTSSQDRWTNEKLFF. The CDR3 region has the DNA TGCACCAGCAGCCAAGACAGGTGGACTAATGAAAAACTGTTTTTT.

This chain joins TRBV7-6 and TRBJ2-5, with 9 bases that match TRBD1. From germline, CDR1 is SGHVS and CDR2 FNYEAQ. Germline trimming cut 2 bases from V and 5 bases from J; bases unmatched to any gene: 6. This CDR3 has 15 amino acids. The CDR3 DNA reads as TGTGCCAGCAGCTTACCGGGACAGGGTTTGGAGACCCAGTACTTC. It yields the protein CASSLPGQGLETQYF.

About this clone itself: An end of the junction differs from the germline gene, which may be a read error. The rearrangement uses TRBV6-1 and TRBJ2-1, with a weak D call TRBD2 (6 bases). The CDR3 runs to 16 residues. Germline V gives CDR1 MNHNS, CDR2 SASEGT. DNA of the CDR3: TGTGCCAGCAGGGAAGAGGAGGGCGGGGCCGGCAATGAGCAGTTCTTC. Translating gives CASREEEGGAGNEQFF.